Presented here are 12 T cell receptor beta chains from one specimen sequenced in a study of CD8 T cells in ankylosing spondylitis. TCRdb redid the calling of the 5' RACE reads with MiXCR, one entry per CDR3 protein. This table has around 180,000 distinct CDR3 sequences, approximately 12% appearing once. The sample consisted of blood, either unsorted or a sorted T cell fraction (not recorded which). The source is a female donor with ankylosing spondylitis or in good health (not recorded which).

The rearrangement links TRBV7-3 to TRBJ2-1; no definite D call. This CDR3 region has 14 residues. Per the germline V gene, CDR1 is SGHTA and CDR2 is FQGTGA. Trimming left V 5 bases short and J 8 bases short, with 16 bases between. The CDR3 loop is CASSINRGTDEQFF. CDR3 nucleotides: TGTGCCAGCAGCATTAACCGCGGAACGGATGAGCAGTTCTTC. The full variable domain, with the rest looked up from reference TRBV7-3 and TRBJ2-1, is GAGVSQTPSNKVTEKGKYVELRCDPISGHTALYWYRQSLGQGPEFLIYFQGTGAADDSGLPNDRFFAVRPEGSVSTLKIQRTERGDSAVYLCASSINRGTDEQFFGPGTRLTVL.

This clonotype was recorded many times. The chain joins TRBV29-1 to TRBJ1-1; D ambiguous. CDR3 size: 15 residues. V lost 3 bases, J lost 0 bases, and 14 bases lay in between. Germline V gives CDR1 SQVTM, CDR2 ANQGSEA. CDR3 bases: TGCAGCGTTGAGGGTGGGGTTGGTCTGAACACTGAAGCTTTCTTT. It codes for CSVEGGVGLNTEAFF.

This chain uses TRBV20-1 with TRBJ2-7, with unresolved D. The length of the CDR3 is 12 residues. The germline V and J ends were trimmed by 5 bases and 5 bases, with 13 bases remaining between them. CDR1 and CDR2 (germline): DFQATT, SNEGSKA (reference sequence). This CDR3 reads CSAFGEGNEQYF. The CDR3 DNA is TGCAGTGCTTTTGGGGAAGGGAACGAGCAGTACTTC.

The V call is TRBV20-1, the J call TRBJ2-3; D possibly uses TRBD1 or TRBD2 (5 bases each). Trimming took 0 bases from V and 0 from J, leaving 13 bases between them. CDR3 length: 16 residues. Looked up from germline, CDR1 is DFQATT and CDR2 is SNEGSKA (reference sequence). CDR3 sequence: CSARDGGRGSTDTQYF. CDR3 bases: TGCAGTGCTAGAGATGGGGGTAGAGGAAGCACAGATACGCAGTATTTT.

This clonotype was observed many times. The V gene is TRBV5-1, the J gene TRBJ2-1; D is unclear. Trimming left V 0 bases short and J 8 bases short, with 15 bases between. Germline lookup yields CDR1 SGHRS and CDR2 YFSETQ. The CDR3 consists of 15 residues. The CDR3 sequence is CASSLVGLQSDEQFF. CDR3 nucleotides: TGCGCCAGCAGCTTGGTCGGGCTGCAGTCAGATGAGCAGTTCTTC. Looking up the rest from reference TRBV5-1 and TRBJ2-1 gives the full variable domain: KAGVTQTPRYLIKTRGQQVTLSCSPISGHRSVSWYQQTPGQGLQFLFEYFSETQRNKGNFPGRFSGRQFSNSRSEMNVSTLELGDSALYLCASSLVGLQSDEQFFGPGTRLTVL.

The chain carries TRBV20-1 and TRBJ2-7; D gene uncertain. Germline lookup yields CDR1 DFQATT and CDR2 SNEGSKA (reference sequence). Trimming removed 6 bases at V and 2 bases at J, with 8 bases between. The CDR3 contains 11 residues. The CDR3 sequence is CSAALPYEQYF. In DNA, the CDR3 is TGCAGTGCGGCATTGCCCTACGAGCAGTACTTC.

The chain employs TRBV7-3 and TRBJ2-2; 8 bases agree with TRBD1. Germline lookup yields CDR1 SGHTA and CDR2 FQGTGA. The CDR3 sequence is 14 residues long. Trimming at V came to 3 bases and at J to 7 bases, leaving 4 bases not matched to a gene. The CDR3 loop reads CASSLQQGVGELFF. CDR3 nucleotides: TGTGCCAGCAGCTTGCAACAGGGGGTCGGGGAGCTGTTTTTT.

In its sample, this clonotype was seen many times. The rearrangement joins TRBV4-3 to TRBJ2-6, with D possibly matching TRBD1 (6 bases). V was shortened by 1 base and J by 2 bases, with 9 bases between the two germline ends. The CDR3 is made up of 16 amino acids. The germline V gene has CDR1 LGHNA and CDR2 YSLEER. CDR3 protein: CASSQARTAGANVLTF. The CDR3 nucleotides are TGCGCCAGCAGCCAAGCCCGGACAGCTGGGGCCAACGTCCTGACTTTC.

This clonotype was found a few times. The CDR3 DNA is TGTGCCATCAGGGATAGCGGGAGGCGGACCGGGGAGCTGTTTTTT. Its translation: CAIRDSGRRTGELFF. The chain couples TRBV10-3 to TRBJ2-2; TRBD2 aligns across 10 bases. Per germline, CDR1 ENHRY and CDR2 SYGVKD. With V trimmed by 6 bases and J by 5 bases, 6 bases remained unmatched. CDR3 size: 15 residues.

This clonotype was recorded a few times. The J gene is TRBJ1-2, the V gene TRBV3-1; 7 nucleotides match TRBD1. There are 14 residues in the CDR3. V gave up 5 bases and J gave up 6 bases; unmatched junction bases: 9. CDR1 and CDR2 (germline): LGHDT, YNNKEL (reference sequence). The DNA for the CDR3 is TGTGCCAGCAGCAACCTAGGGGACAGCGATGGCTACACCTTC. Protein product: CASSNLGDSDGYTF. The full variable domain, its missing parts supplied by reference TRBV3-1 and TRBJ1-2, is DTAVSQTPKYLVTQMGNDKSIKCEQNLGHDTMYWYKQDSKKFLKIMFSYNNKELIINETVPNRFSPKSPDKAHLNLHINSLELGDSAVYFCASSNLGDSDGYTFGSGTRLTVV.

This clonotype was counted many times. The chain is built from TRBV28 and TRBJ2-5; 7 nucleotides line up with TRBD1. The V and J ends lost 6 bases and 13 bases, in that order; junction bases with no gene match: 14. The CDR3 length is 13 residues. Germline V CDR1 and CDR2: MDHEN, SYDVKM. In nucleotides, the CDR3 is TGTGCCAGCAGCTGGAGACAGGGCTTTCGGGCGTACTTC. This codes for CASSWRQGFRAYF.

This clonotype has just a few counts. This chain uses TRBV7-2 with TRBJ2-5; D uncertain. The CDR3 covers 13 residues. The germline V and J ends were trimmed by 1 base and 5 bases, with 8 bases remaining between them. CDR1 and CDR2 from the germline V gene are SGHTA and FQGNSA. CDR3 nucleotide sequence: TGTGCCAGCAGCTTAGTCTTTATTGAGACCCAGTACTTC. It specifies CASSLVFIETQYF.